The subject of this entry is one T cell receptor (beta chain). This entry belongs to a study of blood T cell repertoires in COVID-19. Seattle patient enrollment occurred during active infection, with longitudinal follow-up thereafter. This table comes from immunoSEQ multiplex PCR, and its TCRdb copy is limited to in-frame clones, with some not included. The data show 250,000 to 350,000 clones, with about 86% seen just once and around 16% held by the top ten. Germline-derived CDR1 and CDR2 are SGHRS and YFSETQ. Between the trimmed V and J ends, which lost 4 bases and 2 bases, there was a span of 10 bases. The CDR3 has 13 amino acids.

The chain carries TRBV5-1 and TRBJ2-7, with D perhaps matching TRBD1 (6 bases). Sequencing used peripheral blood. The TCR comes from a person between 65 and 80 years old with COVID-19, enrolled during active disease. The CDR3 reads CASSIAGAYEQYF. The CDR3 nucleotides are TGCGCCAGCAGCATTGCAGGGGCCTACGAGCAGTACTTC.